This TCR beta chain was obtained from a study of Ad26.COV2.S vaccination and SARS-CoV-2 variants. Study at large: Donor got 5x10^10 or 1x10^11 viral particles of Ad26.COV2.S.

TCRdb's table, derived via immunoSEQ multiplex PCR, lists solely in-frame clones and lacks some. The repertoire includes approximately 360,000 clones, about four fifths of them detected once, and around 7.3% sits in the top ten. Points from the study as a whole: Marked by substantial breadth, spike-specific CD8+ and CD4+ T cell responses were reportedly seen after vaccination. While placebo recipients had lower spike-specific TCR breadth, vaccine recipients had more.

Worth noting for this clone: The antigen remains unidentified.

Treatment in this sample: some 20 received Ad26.COV2.S at low or high dose, single or two shots; about 5 received placebo; per-sample allocation not given. Samples were taken on day 63 after the first vaccine or placebo injection. Trimming left V 8 bases short and J 8 bases short, with 18 bases between. The CDR3 spans 13 residues. Per the germline V gene, CDR1 is ENHRY and CDR2 is SYGVKD. Sequenced material: peripheral blood, taken in a trial of Ad26.COV2.S vaccine versus placebo. The sequence was obtained from a person between 18 and 65 years old who received the Ad26.COV2.S COVID-19 vaccine or a placebo. The chain recombines TRBV10-3 with TRBJ1-2, with a possible D match to TRBD1 (5 bases). The CDR3 spells CAISKGQGCGYTF. In nucleotides, the CDR3 is TGTGCCATCTCCAAGGGCCAGGGCTGCGGCTACACCTTC.